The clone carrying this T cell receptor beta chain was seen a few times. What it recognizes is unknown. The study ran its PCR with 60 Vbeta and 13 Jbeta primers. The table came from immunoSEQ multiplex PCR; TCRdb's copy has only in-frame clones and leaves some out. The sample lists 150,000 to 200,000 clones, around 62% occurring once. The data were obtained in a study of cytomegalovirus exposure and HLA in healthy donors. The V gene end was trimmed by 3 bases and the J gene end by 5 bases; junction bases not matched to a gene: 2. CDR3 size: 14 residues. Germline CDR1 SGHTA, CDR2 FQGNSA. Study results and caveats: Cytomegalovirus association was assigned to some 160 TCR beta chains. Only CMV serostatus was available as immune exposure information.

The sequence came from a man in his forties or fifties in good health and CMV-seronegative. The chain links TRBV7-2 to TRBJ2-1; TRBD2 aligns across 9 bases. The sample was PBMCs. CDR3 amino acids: CASSLERGDNEQFF. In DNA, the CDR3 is TGTGCCAGCAGCTTGGAGCGGGGGGACAATGAGCAGTTCTTC.